One and the same sample provided the 5 T cell receptor beta chains below, sequenced in a study of post-analysis software for immune sequencing data. Findings and limits, study-wide: TRBV5-6, TRBV5-1 and TRBV20-1 were among four or five TRBV segments more frequent in patients than controls.

These TCRs' antigens remain unknown. Prepared TCR beta cDNA libraries contained unique molecular identifiers. TCRdb re-derived calls from the PCR reads in MiXCR, one entry per CDR3 protein. The sample lists 820,000 or so distinct CDR3 sequences; 53% were seen once. The sequencing sample was made of blood. The receptor set was obtained from a girl between 10 and 17 years old with multiple sclerosis.

In the case of this clonotype: Germline is not matched at one junction end, which may reflect a read error. This sequence joins TRBV20-1 and TRBJ2-3; D gene unclear. Germline V gene sequence: CDR1 DFQATT, CDR2 SNEGSKA (reference sequence). The CDR3 length is 12 residues. The CDR3 nucleotides are TGCAGTGCTAGAGCGGGCACAGATGCGCAGTATTTT. Residues: CSARAGTDAQYF.

This sequence joins TRBV7-2 and TRBJ2-3; 9 positions match TRBD1. V trimming: 5 bases; J trimming: 4 bases; junction bases outside the gene matches: 7. This CDR3 has 15 amino acids. From germline, CDR1 is SGHTA and CDR2 FQGNSA. CDR3 region: CASSPGQGSSDTQYF. CDR3 in DNA: TGTGCCAGCAGCCCAGGACAGGGGAGTTCAGATACGCAGTATTTT. Full variable domain (rest looked up from reference TRBV7-2 and TRBJ2-3): GAGVSQSPSNKVTEKGKDVELRCDPISGHTALYWYRQSLGQGLEFLIYFQGNSAPDKSGLPSDRFSAERTGGSVSTLTIQRTQQEDSAVYLCASSPGQGSSDTQYFGPGTRLTVL.

For this clonotype: Mismatch with germline at one junction end may stem from a read error. The J gene is TRBJ2-3, the V gene TRBV7-7; 9 nucleotides agree with TRBD2. The CDR3 consists of 15 residues. CDR1 SSHAT and CDR2 FNYEAQ come from the germline V gene (reference sequence). The CDR3 here is CASSLGTSPTDTQYF. In DNA, the CDR3 is TGTGCTAGCAGCTTAGGGACTAGCCCCACAGATACGCAGTATTTT. The full variable domain, completed using reference TRBV7-7 and TRBJ2-3, is GAGVSQSPRYKVTKRGQDVTLRCDPISSHATLYWYQQALGQGPEFLTYFNYEAQPDKSGLPSDRFSAERPEGSISTLTIQRTEQRDSAMYRCASSLGTSPTDTQYFGPGTRLTVL.

This clonotype was seen a handful of times. V and J are TRBV11-2 and TRBJ2-5; 10 bases agree with TRBD1. J was trimmed by 5 bases and V by 6 bases; bases with no gene match: 12. Germline CDR1 is SGHAT and CDR2 is FQNNGV. The CDR3 runs to 16 residues. The CDR3 DNA sequence: TGTGCCAGCAGTAAGGGACAGGGGCTAGGATGGGAGACCCAGTACTTC. Protein sequence: CASSKGQGLGWETQYF.

The chain employs TRBV6-4 and TRBJ2-3; no clear D. The CDR3 covers 14 residues. The V end was cut by 0 bases, the J end by 6 bases, with 10 bases between. Germline V CDR1 and CDR2: MRHNA, SNTAGT. The CDR3 loop reads CASSDSTGKDTQYF. DNA of the CDR3: TGTGCCAGCAGTGACTCGACGGGCAAGGATACGCAGTATTTT.